The 25 T cell receptor beta chains reported below all come from one sample, sequenced in a study of Ad26.COV2.S vaccination and SARS-CoV-2 variants. Treatment noted: 19 received Ad26.COV2.S at low or high dose, single or two shots; about five received placebo; per-sample allocation not given. Samples came from day 63 after the first vaccine or placebo injection. Measured with immunoSEQ multiplex PCR; TCRdb has only the in-frame clones, and not every one. The sample yields a few hundred thousand clones, more than 75% seen once. The starting material was peripheral blood, obtained in a trial of Ad26.COV2.S vaccine versus placebo. The source of these receptors is a person aged 18-60 years who received the Ad26.COV2.S COVID-19 vaccine or a placebo.

The chain is built from TRBV6-6 and TRBJ2-5, with 11 positions matching TRBD2. CDR1 is MNHNY, CDR2 SVGAGI, per germline (reference sequence). J was trimmed by 5 bases and V by 5 bases; bases with no gene match: 7. The CDR3 consists of 15 residues. The CDR3: CASSNLAGGPETQYF. The CDR3 nucleotides are TGTGCCAGCAGTAACTTAGCGGGGGGGCCTGAGACCCAGTACTTC.

This clone was found once. The chain employs TRBV5-1 and TRBJ2-3, with D perhaps TRBD1 or TRBD2 (7 bases each). Trimming removed 0 bases at V and 4 bases at J, with 18 bases between. Germline V lookup: CDR1 SGHRS, CDR2 YFSETQ. This CDR3 has 17 amino acids. The CDR3, as DNA: TGCGCCAGCAGCTTGGCGGACCCAGGGGGGGTCCCAGATACGCAGTATTTT. As protein: CASSLADPGGVPDTQYF.

The V and J genes are TRBV24-1 and TRBJ2-1, with a possible D match to TRBD2 (6 bases). The V gene lost 6 bases and the J gene lost 6 bases, with 8 bases spanning the gap. Germline CDR1 reads KGHDR; CDR2 reads SFDVKD. The CDR3 runs 12 residues. The CDR3 nucleotides are TGTGCCACCAGTCATAGCGGCAATGAGCAGTTCTTC. Protein: CATSHSGNEQFF.

The chain employs TRBV14 and TRBJ2-1, with TRBD1 identical over 7 bases. This CDR3 has 17 amino acids. Trimming took 4 bases from V and 1 from J; bases not matched to a gene: 10. Per germline, CDR1 SGHDN and CDR2 FVKESK. The CDR3: CASSLYSGQISYNEQFF. The DNA of the CDR3 is TGTGCCAGCAGCCTCTACTCGGGACAGATATCCTACAATGAGCAGTTCTTC.

The chain combines TRBV6-2 or TRBV6-3 with TRBJ2-7; D perhaps matches TRBD1 (6 bases). Trimming shortened V by 1 base and J by 1 base, and 11 bases separated the two germline ends. The CDR3 totals 15 residues. In germline, CDR1 is MNHEY, CDR2 SVGEGT. DNA for the CDR3: TGTGCCAGCAGTTACTTGCAGGGGTATTCCTACGAGCAGTACTTC. Protein: CASSYLQGYSYEQYF.

Details on this clone: Its ends do not fully match the called genes, so a read error is possible. The rearrangement links TRBV7-7 to TRBJ2-5; D is perhaps TRBD2 (6 bases). The CDR3 contains 14 residues. Germline-derived CDR1 and CDR2 are SSHAT and FNYEAQ (reference sequence). CDR3 region: CASSRGLRQETQYF. The CDR3 DNA is TGTGCTAGCAGCCGGGGACTGCGACAAGAGACCCAGTACTTC.

The chain uses TRBV13 and TRBJ2-5, with a weak D call TRBD2 (7 bases). The CDR3 spans 15 residues. The germline gives CDR1 PRHDT, CDR2 FYEKMQ (reference sequence). V was shortened by 6 bases and J by 4 bases, with 18 bases between the two germline ends. The CDR3 protein is CASSDSGGAAETQYF. CDR3 DNA sequence: TGTGCCAGCAGTGACAGTGGGGGGGCAGCAGAGACCCAGTACTTC.

The chain uses TRBV3-1 (or the pseudogene TRBV3-2) and TRBJ2-5, with 7 positions matching TRBD1. The ends lost 0 bases at V and 13 bases at J; junction bases unmatched: 11. The CDR3 is made up of 14 amino acids. Germline V gives CDR1 LGHDT, CDR2 YNNKEL (reference sequence). The CDR3 sequence is CASSQEGLDRSWYF. DNA for the CDR3: TGTGCCAGCAGCCAAGAGGGCTTGGACAGGTCTTGGTACTTC.

This chain connects TRBV6-2 or TRBV6-3 to TRBJ2-6; weak D call: TRBD1 (5 bases). The CDR3 covers 15 residues. CDR1 is MNHEY, CDR2 SVGEGT, per germline. V shed 2 bases and J shed 0 bases, with 5 bases lying between them. DNA of the CDR3: TGTGCCAGCAGTTACGACAGCTCTGGGGCCAACGTCCTGACTTTC. Amino acid sequence: CASSYDSSGANVLTF.

V and J are TRBV5-5 and TRBJ2-7; D unclear. This CDR3 comprises 14 residues. In germline, CDR1 is SGHKS, CDR2 YYEKEE (reference sequence). V was cut by 1 base and J by 2 bases, with 10 bases left in between. The CDR3 loop is CASSLSRNPYEQYF. CDR3 in DNA: TGTGCCAGCAGCTTGAGCAGGAACCCCTACGAGCAGTACTTC.

This CDR3 reads CASCLPWGFGTDTQYF. As DNA, the CDR3 is TGTGCCAGCTGCCTTCCGTGGGGTTTCGGCACAGATACGCAGTATTTT. This chain connects TRBV5-8 to TRBJ2-3; no definite D call. V was pared by 7 bases and J by 1 base, with 19 bases between. The CDR3 has 16 residues. Germline CDR1 is SGHTS and CDR2 is YDEGEE.

This chain joins TRBV5-5 and TRBJ2-3, with D perhaps given as TRBD1 or TRBD2 (5 bases each). The CDR3 contains 15 residues. V lost 0 bases and J 2 bases, leaving 10 bases between the germline ends. Germline values: CDR1 SGHKS, CDR2 YYEKEE (reference sequence). The DNA for the CDR3 is TGTGCCAGCAGCTTGGTGGTCGGGGCCACAGATACGCAGTATTTT. This sequence encodes CASSLVVGATDTQYF. Using reference TRBV5-5 and TRBJ2-3 for the parts outside the CDR3, the full variable domain is DAGVTQSPTHLIKTRGQQVTLRCSPISGHKSVSWYQQVLGQGPQFIFQYYEKEERGRGNFPDRFSARQFPNYSSELNVNALLLGDSALYLCASSLVVGATDTQYFGPGTRLTVL.

The chain joins TRBV6-2 or TRBV6-3 to TRBJ1-1; D is possibly TRBD1 (5 bases). Germline V gene sequence: CDR1 MNHEY, CDR2 SVGEGT. The CDR3 length is 14 residues. Trimming cost V 6 bases and J 7 bases, with 18 bases left between them. In nucleotides, the CDR3 is TGTGCCAGCAGGCCTCCGAGGGACGTCAGTGAAGCTTTCTTT. The encoded protein is CASRPPRDVSEAFF.

The chain uses TRBV12-3 or TRBV12-4 and TRBJ1-3; D not resolved. V lost 8 bases and J lost 8, with 13 bases in between. The CDR3 covers 12 residues. The CDR3 here is CASRRPLDTIYF. In DNA form, the CDR3 reads TGTGCCAGCCGCCGGCCCCTAGACACCATATATTTT.

The CDR3 DNA sequence: TGTGCCAGTAGATCACTCTTACAGGGGGAATGGGAAGATACGCAGTATTTT. This encodes CASRSLLQGEWEDTQYF. V gene TRBV19 combines with J gene TRBJ2-3; the match to TRBD1 covers 8 bases. CDR3 length: 17 residues. Germline CDR1 LNHDA, CDR2 SQIVND (reference sequence). J gave up 5 bases and V 6 bases, and 16 bases lay outside the gene matches.

This chain uses TRBV21-1 with TRBJ1-2. TRBV21-1 is a pseudogene. This CDR3 comprises 15 residues. CDR3 DNA sequence: TGTGCCAGCAGCTTAGGGGGGTCGGCTAACTATGGCTACACCTTC. This gives the protein CASSLGGSANYGYTF.

The chain combines TRBV5-1 with TRBJ1-1; D is unresolved. The CDR3 length is 15 residues. Trimming stripped 5 bases from V and 4 bases from J, with 18 bases between. The germline V gene encodes CDR1 SGHRS and CDR2 YFSETQ. CDR3 nucleotide sequence: TGCGCCAGCAGAACTGCCGGTGGATTTAGCACTGAAGCTTTCTTT. Residues: CASRTAGGFSTEAFF.

The genes are TRBV7-9 and TRBJ2-7; D possibly corresponds to TRBD1 (6 bases). This CDR3 spans 13 amino acids. Germline loops: CDR1 SEHNR, CDR2 FQNEAQ (reference sequence). Trimming left V 6 bases short and J 9 bases short, with 18 bases between. The CDR3 bases are TGTGCCAGCAGTTTCGACCAGGGGTCGACGCAGTACTTC. This sequence encodes CASSFDQGSTQYF.

The count of this clone is one. V is TRBV30 and J is TRBJ1-2, with a weak D call TRBD1 (5 bases). The CDR3 totals 13 residues. Looked up from germline, CDR1 is GTSNPN and CDR2 is SVGIG (reference sequence). V dropped 0 bases and J dropped 4 bases, with 9 bases sitting between them. DNA for the CDR3: TGTGCCTGGAGTGTACGGAGGGGCTATGGCTACACCTTC. Its translation is CAWSVRRGYGYTF.

This chain joins TRBV29-1 and TRBJ1-2; D may be TRBD1 (6 bases). This CDR3 is built from 14 residues. CDR1 and CDR2 (germline): SQVTM, ANQGSEA. Trimming took off 3 bases at V and 8 bases at J, with 19 bases between the two ends. This CDR3 is CSVDRSQGIRGYTF. CDR3 nucleotides: TGCAGCGTTGACAGATCCCAGGGGATAAGGGGCTACACCTTC.

The chain carries TRBV3-1 (or the pseudogene TRBV3-2) and TRBJ1-6; the D is unclear. V gave up 9 bases and J gave up 10 bases, with 16 bases separating them. The length of the CDR3 is 13 residues. Germline values: CDR1 LGHDT, CDR2 YNNKEL (reference sequence). The CDR3 DNA follows: TGTGCCAGTGCCTCTAGCAGTTTATCACCCCTCCACTTT. This translates into CASASSSLSPLHF.

V gene TRBV6-5 combines with J gene TRBJ1-2; D not resolved. CDR3 length: 14 residues. The germline V gene has CDR1 MNHEY and CDR2 SVGAGI. The V end was cut by 2 bases, the J end by 3 bases, with 10 bases between. The CDR3 loop is CASSYRQAHYGYTF. CDR3 coding DNA: TGTGCCAGCAGTTACAGGCAGGCGCACTATGGCTACACCTTC.

The chain joins TRBV6-2 or TRBV6-3 to TRBJ1-2; D not certain. The CDR3 covers 16 residues. Per the germline V gene, CDR1 is MNHEY and CDR2 is SVGEGT. V lost 6 bases and J 3 bases, leaving 20 bases between the germline ends. CDR3 in amino acids: CASSPAEGRAYYGYTF. Written as DNA, the CDR3 is TGTGCCAGCAGCCCCGCGGAAGGACGCGCGTACTATGGCTACACCTTC.

This CDR3 reads CASSNRTSGDQETQYF. CDR3 nucleotides: TGCGCCAGCAGCAATCGGACTAGCGGGGACCAAGAGACCCAGTACTTC. V is TRBV5-1 and J is TRBJ2-5, with TRBD2 identical over 12 bases. CDR1 and CDR2 (germline): SGHRS, YFSETQ. This CDR3 has 16 amino acids. V shed 4 bases and J 0 bases; nucleotides not matched to a gene: 4.

The chain uses TRBV13 and TRBJ1-5, with D possibly TRBD1 on 6 matching bases. V lost 3 bases to trimming and J lost 7 bases, with 19 bases between them. CDR1 and CDR2 from the germline V gene are PRHDT and FYEKMQ (reference sequence). The CDR3 is 16 amino acids. Here the CDR3 reads CASSLGFRGIGQPQHF. DNA for the CDR3: TGTGCCAGCAGCTTGGGCTTTAGGGGGATAGGGCAGCCCCAGCATTTT.